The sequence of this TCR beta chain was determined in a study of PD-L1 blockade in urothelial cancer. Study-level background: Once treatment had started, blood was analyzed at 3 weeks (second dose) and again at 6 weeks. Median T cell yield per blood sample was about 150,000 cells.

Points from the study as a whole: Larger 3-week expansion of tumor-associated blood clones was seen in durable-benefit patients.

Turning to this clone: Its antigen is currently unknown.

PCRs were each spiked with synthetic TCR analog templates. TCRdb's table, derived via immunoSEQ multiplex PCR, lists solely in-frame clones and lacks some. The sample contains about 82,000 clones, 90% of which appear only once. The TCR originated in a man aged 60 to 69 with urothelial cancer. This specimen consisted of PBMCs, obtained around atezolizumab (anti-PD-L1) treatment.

CDR3 in amino acids: CASRAGGSAGELFF. The CDR3, as DNA: TGTGCCAGCAGGGCAGGGGGCAGCGCCGGGGAGCTGTTTTTT. This chain links TRBV6-5 with TRBJ2-2, with TRBD1 matching over 8 bases. This CDR3 is built from 14 residues. The germline gives CDR1 MNHEY, CDR2 SVGAGI. The V gene end was trimmed by 6 bases and the J gene end by 6 bases; junction bases not matched to a gene: 6.